This T cell receptor (beta chain) was sequenced for a study of T cells in Graves' hyperthyroidism and ophthalmopathy. Study outcomes and limitations: Ophthalmopathy was distinguished from stable hyperthyroidism by 13 V-J signatures.

Researchers took RNA transcripts and amplified the TCR beta CDR3 regions from them. HTBI primers were used for first-round RT-PCR of the TCR CDR3. TCRdb recomputed calls from the multiplex PCR reads with MiXCR, one row per CDR3 protein. This sample yields approximately 690,000 distinct CDR3 sequences, of which more than 12% are seen a single time; around 13% belongs to the top ten. This clonotype showed up just a few times. What it binds is not known. Ophthalmopathy patients had Clinical Activity Score at least 3, NOSPECS grade at least 4, duration under 3 months. Exclusion of patients followed from uncontrolled infection, other autoimmune disease, pregnancy or lactation. The CDR3 runs 13 residues. The germline V gene has CDR1 GTSNPN and CDR2 SVGIG (reference sequence). With 4 bases removed from V and 8 bases from J, the gap between germline ends came to 14 bases.

This chain connects TRBV30 to TRBJ1-4; D possibly corresponds to TRBD1 (5 bases). This sequence originates from a woman aged 45-59 years with Graves' ophthalmopathy. Sequencing was performed on blood. CDR3 sequence (DNA): TGTGCCTGGAACCGGGACTCAGAGGAAAAACTGTTTTTT. This codes for CAWNRDSEEKLFF.